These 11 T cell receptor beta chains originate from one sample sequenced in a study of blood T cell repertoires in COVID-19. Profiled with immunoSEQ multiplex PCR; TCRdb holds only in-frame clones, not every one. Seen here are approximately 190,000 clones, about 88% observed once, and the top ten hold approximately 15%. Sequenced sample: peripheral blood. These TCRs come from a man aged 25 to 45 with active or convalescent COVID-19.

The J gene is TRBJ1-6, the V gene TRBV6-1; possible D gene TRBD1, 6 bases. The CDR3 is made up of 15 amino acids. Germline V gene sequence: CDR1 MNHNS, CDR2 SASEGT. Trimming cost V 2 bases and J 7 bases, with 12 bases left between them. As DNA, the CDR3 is TGTGCCAGCAGTGAAATCCAGGGGAGAAATTCACCCCTCCACTTT. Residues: CASSEIQGRNSPLHF.

The DNA of the CDR3 is TGTGCCAGCAGTGAAGCTCAACAGGGTAAAGCTTTCTTT. This translates into CASSEAQQGKAFF. V and J are TRBV2 and TRBJ1-1, with D possibly matching TRBD1 (6 bases). This CDR3 is built from 13 residues. Germline lookup yields CDR1 SNHLY and CDR2 FYNNEI. Trimming removed 0 bases from V and 9 bases from J, with 11 bases in between. Full variable domain (rest looked up from reference TRBV2 and TRBJ1-1): EPEVTQTPSHQVTQMGQEVILRCVPISNHLYFYWYRQILGQKVEFLVSFYNNEISEKSEIFDDQFSVERPDGSNFTLKIRSTKLEDSAMYFCASSEAQQGKAFFGQGTRLTVV.

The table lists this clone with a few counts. The CDR3 region has the DNA TGTGCCTGGAGTCGGGACCGGGGGGATGAAAAACTGTTTTTT. Its translation is CAWSRDRGDEKLFF. V gene TRBV30 combines with J gene TRBJ1-4; TRBD1 might be the D (5 bases). V lost 2 bases and J 6 bases, leaving 13 bases between the germline ends. This CDR3 comprises 14 residues. The germline CDR1 and CDR2 sequences are GTSNPN and SVGIG (reference sequence).

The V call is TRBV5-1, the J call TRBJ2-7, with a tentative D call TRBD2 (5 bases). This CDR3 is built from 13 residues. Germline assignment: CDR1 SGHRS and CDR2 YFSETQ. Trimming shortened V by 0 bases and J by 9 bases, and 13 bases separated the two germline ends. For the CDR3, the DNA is TGCGCCAGCAGCTTGGAGGCGGACTTGGGGCAGTACTTC. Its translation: CASSLEADLGQYF.

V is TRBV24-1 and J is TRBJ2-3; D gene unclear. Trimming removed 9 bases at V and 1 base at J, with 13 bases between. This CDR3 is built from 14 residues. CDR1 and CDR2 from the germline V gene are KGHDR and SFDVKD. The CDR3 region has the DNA TGTGCCACCTCCCCCTTGCAGGGCACAGATACGCAGTATTTT. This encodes CATSPLQGTDTQYF.

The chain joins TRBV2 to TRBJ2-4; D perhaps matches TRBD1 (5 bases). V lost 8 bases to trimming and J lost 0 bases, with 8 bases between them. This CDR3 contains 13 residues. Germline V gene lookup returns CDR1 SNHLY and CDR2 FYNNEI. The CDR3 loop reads CASEQGAKNIQYF. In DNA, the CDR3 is TGTGCCAGCGAGCAGGGAGCCAAAAACATTCAGTACTTC.

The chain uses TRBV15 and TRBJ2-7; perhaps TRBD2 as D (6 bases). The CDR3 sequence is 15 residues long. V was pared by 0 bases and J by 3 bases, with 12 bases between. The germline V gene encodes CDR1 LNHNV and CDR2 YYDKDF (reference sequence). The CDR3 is CATSRDGTGNYEQYF. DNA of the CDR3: TGTGCCACCAGCAGAGATGGGACTGGAAACTACGAGCAGTACTTC.

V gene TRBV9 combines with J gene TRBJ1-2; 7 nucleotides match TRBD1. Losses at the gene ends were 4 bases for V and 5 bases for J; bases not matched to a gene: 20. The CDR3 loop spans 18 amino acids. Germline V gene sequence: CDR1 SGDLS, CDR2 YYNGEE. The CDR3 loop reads CASSFPTGTDRPFYGYTF. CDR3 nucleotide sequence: TGTGCCAGCAGCTTCCCGACGGGGACAGATCGCCCCTTTTATGGCTACACCTTC.

CDR3 sequence reads: CAWTSGVYEQYF. The CDR3 nucleotides are TGTGCCTGGACTAGCGGCGTCTACGAGCAGTACTTC. V gene TRBV30 combines with J gene TRBJ2-7, with TRBD2 matching 7 bases. The V gene end was trimmed by 4 bases and the J gene end by 3 bases; junction bases not matched to a gene: 3. This CDR3 is built from 12 residues. Germline V gene data show CDR1 as GTSNPN and CDR2 as SVGIG (reference sequence).

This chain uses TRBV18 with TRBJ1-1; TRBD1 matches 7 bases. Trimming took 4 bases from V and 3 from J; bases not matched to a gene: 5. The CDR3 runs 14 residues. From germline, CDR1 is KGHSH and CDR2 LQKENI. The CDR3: CASSQTGYDTEAFF. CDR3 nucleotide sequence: TGTGCCAGCTCACAGACAGGGTACGACACTGAAGCTTTCTTT.

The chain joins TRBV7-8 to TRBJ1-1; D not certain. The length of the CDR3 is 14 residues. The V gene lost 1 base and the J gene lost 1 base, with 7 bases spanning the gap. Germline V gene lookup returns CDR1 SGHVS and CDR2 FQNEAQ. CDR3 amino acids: CASSLDPRNTEAFF. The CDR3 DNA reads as TGTGCCAGCAGCTTAGACCCGCGGAACACTGAAGCTTTCTTT.